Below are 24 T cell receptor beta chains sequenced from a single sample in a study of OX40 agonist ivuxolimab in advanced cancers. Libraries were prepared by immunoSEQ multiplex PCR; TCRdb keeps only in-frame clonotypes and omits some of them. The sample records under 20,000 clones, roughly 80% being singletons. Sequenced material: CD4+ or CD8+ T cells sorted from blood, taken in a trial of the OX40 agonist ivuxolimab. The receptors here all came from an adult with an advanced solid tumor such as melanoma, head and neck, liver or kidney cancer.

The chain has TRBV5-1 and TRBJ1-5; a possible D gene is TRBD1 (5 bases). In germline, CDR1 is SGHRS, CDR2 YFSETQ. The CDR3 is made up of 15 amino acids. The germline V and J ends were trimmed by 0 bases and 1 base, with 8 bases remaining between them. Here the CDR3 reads CASSLAGGSNQPQHF. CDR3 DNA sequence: TGCGCCAGCAGCTTGGCCGGGGGGAGCAATCAGCCCCAGCATTTT.

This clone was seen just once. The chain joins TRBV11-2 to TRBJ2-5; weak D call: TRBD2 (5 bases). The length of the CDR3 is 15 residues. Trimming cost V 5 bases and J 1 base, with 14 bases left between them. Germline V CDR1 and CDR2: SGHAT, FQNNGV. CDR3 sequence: CASSVTTGSQETQYF. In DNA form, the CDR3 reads TGTGCCAGCAGCGTCACTACTGGGAGCCAAGAGACCCAGTACTTC. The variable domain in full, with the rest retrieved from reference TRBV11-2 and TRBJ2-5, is EAGVAQSPRYKIIEKRQSVAFWCNPISGHATLYWYQQILGQGPKLLIQFQNNGVVDDSQLPKDRFSAERLKGVDSTLKIQPAKLEDSAVYLCASSVTTGSQETQYFGPGTRLLVL.

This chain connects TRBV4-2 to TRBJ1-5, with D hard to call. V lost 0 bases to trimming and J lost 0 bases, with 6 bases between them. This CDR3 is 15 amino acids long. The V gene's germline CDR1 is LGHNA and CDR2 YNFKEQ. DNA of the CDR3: TGTGCCAGCAGCCAAGATCATGTTAGCAATCAGCCCCAGCATTTT. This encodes CASSQDHVSNQPQHF.

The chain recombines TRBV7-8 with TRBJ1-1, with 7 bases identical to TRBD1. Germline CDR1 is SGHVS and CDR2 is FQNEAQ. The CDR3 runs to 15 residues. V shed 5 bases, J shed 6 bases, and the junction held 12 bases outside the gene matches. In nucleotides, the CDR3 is TGTGCCAGCAGCGACGGGCCAGGACAGGTTTCTGAAGCTTTCTTT. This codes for CASSDGPGQVSEAFF. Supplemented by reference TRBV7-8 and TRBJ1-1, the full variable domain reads GAGVSQSPRYKVAKRGQDVALRCDPISGHVSLFWYQQALGQGPEFLTYFQNEAQLDKSGLPSDRFFAERPEGSVSTLKIQRTQQEDSAVYLCASSDGPGQVSEAFFGQGTRLTVV.

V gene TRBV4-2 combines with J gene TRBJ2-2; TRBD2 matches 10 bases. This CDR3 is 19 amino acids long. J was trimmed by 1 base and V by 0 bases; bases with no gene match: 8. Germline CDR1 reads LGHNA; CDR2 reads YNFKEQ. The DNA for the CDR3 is TGTGCCAGCAGCCAAGAAATGGTTAGCGGGAGGATGAACACCGGGGAGCTGTTTTTT. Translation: CASSQEMVSGRMNTGELFF.

The chain's CDR3 is CATQDYGYTF. The CDR3 DNA is TGTGCCACCCAGGACTATGGCTACACCTTC. The chain employs TRBV28 and TRBJ1-2; no reliable D call. The ends were cut back, 10 bases at V and 3 bases at J, with 6 bases in the middle. Germline CDR1 reads MDHEN; CDR2 reads SYDVKM. The CDR3 runs to 10 residues.

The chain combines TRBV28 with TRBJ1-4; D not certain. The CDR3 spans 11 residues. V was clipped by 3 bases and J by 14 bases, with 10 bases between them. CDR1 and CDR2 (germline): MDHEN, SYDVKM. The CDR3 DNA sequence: TGTGCCAGCAGTTTGGCGGTGAATCTGTTTTTT. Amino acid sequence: CASSLAVNLFF. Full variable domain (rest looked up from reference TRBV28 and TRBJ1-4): DVKVTQSSRYLVKRTGEKVFLECVQDMDHENMFWYRQDPGLGLRLIYFSYDVKMKEKGDIPEGYSVSREKKERFSLILESASTNQTSMYLCASSLAVNLFFGSGTQLSVL.

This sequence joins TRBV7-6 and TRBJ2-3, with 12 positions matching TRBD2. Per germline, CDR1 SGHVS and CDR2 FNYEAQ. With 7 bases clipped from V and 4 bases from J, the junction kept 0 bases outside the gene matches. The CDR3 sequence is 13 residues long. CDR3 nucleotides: TGTGCCAGCACTAGCGGGGGGGCAGATACGCAGTATTTT. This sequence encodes CASTSGGADTQYF.

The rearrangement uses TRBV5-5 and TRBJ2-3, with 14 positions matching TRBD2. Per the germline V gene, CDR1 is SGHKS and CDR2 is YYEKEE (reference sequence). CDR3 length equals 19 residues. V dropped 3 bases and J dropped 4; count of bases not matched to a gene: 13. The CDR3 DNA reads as TGTGCCAGCAGCTCCCCCGGACTAGCGGGAGGTTTTTCAGCAGATACGCAGTATTTT. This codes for CASSSPGLAGGFSADTQYF.

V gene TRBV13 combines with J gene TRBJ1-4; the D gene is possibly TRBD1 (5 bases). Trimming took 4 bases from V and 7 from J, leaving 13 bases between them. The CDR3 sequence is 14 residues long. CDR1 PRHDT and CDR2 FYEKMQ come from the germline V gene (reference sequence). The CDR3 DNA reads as TGTGCCAGCAGCTCAGGGATTGACGGTGAAAAACTGTTTTTT. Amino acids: CASSSGIDGEKLFF.

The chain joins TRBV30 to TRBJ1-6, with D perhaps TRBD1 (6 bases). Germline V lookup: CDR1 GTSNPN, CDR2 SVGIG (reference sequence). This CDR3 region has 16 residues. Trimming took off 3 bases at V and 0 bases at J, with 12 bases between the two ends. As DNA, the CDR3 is TGTGCCTGGAGACCTACAGGGAGCTCCTATAATTCACCCCTCCACTTT. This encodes CAWRPTGSSYNSPLHF.

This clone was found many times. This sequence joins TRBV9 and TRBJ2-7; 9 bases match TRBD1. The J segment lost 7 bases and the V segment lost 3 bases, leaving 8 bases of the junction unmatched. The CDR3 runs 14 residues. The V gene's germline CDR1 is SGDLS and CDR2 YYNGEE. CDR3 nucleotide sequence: TGTGCCAGCAGCGGTAATCCAGGGACAGGGGAGCAGTACTTC. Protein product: CASSGNPGTGEQYF.

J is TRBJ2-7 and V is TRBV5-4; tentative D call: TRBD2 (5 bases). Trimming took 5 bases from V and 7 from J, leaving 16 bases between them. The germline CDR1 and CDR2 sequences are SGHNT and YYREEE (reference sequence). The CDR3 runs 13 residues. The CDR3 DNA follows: TGTGCCAGCAGTCAGGATTCCGGGATTGAGCAGTACTTC. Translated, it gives CASSQDSGIEQYF.

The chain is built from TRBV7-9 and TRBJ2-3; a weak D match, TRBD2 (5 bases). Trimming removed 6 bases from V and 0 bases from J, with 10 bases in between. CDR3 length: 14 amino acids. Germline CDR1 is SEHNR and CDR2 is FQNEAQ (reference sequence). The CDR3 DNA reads TGTGCCAGCAGGCCGACGGGGAGCACAGATACGCAGTATTTT. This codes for CASRPTGSTDTQYF.

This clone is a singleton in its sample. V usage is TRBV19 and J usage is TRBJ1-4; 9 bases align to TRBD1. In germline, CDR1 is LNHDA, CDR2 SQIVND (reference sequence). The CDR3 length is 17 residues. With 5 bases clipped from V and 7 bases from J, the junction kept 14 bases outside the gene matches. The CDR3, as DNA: TGTGCCAGTAGTGGAGGGACAGGGCTTCGTTTGGGTGAAAAACTGTTTTTT. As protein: CASSGGTGLRLGEKLFF. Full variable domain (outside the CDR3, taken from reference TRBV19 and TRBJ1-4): DGGITQSPKYLFRKEGQNVTLSCEQNLNHDAMYWYRQDPGQGLRLIYYSQIVNDFQKGDIAEGYSVSREKKESFPLTVTSAQKNPTAFYLCASSGGTGLRLGEKLFFGSGTQLSVL.

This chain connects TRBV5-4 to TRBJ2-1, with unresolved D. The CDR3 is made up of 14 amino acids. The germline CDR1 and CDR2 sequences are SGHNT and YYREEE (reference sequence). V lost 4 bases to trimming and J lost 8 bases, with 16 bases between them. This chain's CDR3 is CASSVTHASDEQFF. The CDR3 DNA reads TGTGCCAGCAGCGTGACCCATGCGTCGGATGAGCAGTTCTTC.

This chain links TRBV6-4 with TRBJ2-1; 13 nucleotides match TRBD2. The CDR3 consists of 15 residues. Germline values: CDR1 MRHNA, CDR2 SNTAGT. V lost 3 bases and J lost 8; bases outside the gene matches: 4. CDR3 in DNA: TGTGCCAGCAGTGATGGGACTAGCGGGGTCGATGAGCAGTTCTTC. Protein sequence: CASSDGTSGVDEQFF.

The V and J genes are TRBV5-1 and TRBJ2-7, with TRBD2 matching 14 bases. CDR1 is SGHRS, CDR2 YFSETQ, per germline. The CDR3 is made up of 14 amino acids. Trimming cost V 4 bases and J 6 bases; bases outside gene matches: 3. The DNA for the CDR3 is TGCGCCAGCAGCAAGGGACTAGCGGGAGCCGAGCAGTACTTC. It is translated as CASSKGLAGAEQYF.

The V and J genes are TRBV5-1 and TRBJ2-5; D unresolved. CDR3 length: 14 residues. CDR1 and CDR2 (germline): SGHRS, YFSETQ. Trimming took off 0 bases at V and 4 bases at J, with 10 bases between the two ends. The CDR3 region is CASSLVLDLETQYF. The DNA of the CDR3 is TGCGCCAGCAGCTTGGTTCTGGATTTAGAGACCCAGTACTTC.

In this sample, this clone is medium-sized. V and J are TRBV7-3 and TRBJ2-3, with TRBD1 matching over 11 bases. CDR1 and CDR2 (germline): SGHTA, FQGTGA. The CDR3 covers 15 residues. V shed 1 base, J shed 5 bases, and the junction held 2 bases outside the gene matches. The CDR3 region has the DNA TGTGCCAGCAGCTTAATCGGGACAGGGGGAGATACGCAGTATTTT. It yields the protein CASSLIGTGGDTQYF.

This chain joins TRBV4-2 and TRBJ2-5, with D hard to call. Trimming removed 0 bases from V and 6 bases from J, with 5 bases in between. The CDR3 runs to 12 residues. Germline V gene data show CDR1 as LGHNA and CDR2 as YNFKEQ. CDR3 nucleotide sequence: TGTGCCAGCAGCCAAGATCTGAAGACCCAGTACTTC. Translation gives CASSQDLKTQYF.

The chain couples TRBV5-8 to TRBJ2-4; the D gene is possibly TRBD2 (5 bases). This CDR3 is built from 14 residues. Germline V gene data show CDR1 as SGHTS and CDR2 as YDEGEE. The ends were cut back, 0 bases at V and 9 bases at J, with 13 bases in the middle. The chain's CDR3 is CASSLGLPRGIQYF. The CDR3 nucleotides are TGTGCCAGCAGCTTGGGACTACCTCGCGGCATTCAGTACTTC.

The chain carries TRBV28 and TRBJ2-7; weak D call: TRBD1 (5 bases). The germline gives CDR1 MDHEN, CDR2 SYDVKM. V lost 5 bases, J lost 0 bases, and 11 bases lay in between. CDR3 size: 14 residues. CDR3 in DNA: TGTGCCAGCAGTCCACCAGGGTCCTCCTACGAGCAGTACTTC. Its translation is CASSPPGSSYEQYF.

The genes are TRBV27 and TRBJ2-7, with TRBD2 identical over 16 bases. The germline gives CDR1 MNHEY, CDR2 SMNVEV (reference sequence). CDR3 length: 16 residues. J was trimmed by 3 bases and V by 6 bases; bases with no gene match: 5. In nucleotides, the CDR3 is TGTGCCAGCAGCCTAGGGACTAGCGGGGGGGTCTACGAGCAGTACTTC. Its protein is CASSLGTSGGVYEQYF.